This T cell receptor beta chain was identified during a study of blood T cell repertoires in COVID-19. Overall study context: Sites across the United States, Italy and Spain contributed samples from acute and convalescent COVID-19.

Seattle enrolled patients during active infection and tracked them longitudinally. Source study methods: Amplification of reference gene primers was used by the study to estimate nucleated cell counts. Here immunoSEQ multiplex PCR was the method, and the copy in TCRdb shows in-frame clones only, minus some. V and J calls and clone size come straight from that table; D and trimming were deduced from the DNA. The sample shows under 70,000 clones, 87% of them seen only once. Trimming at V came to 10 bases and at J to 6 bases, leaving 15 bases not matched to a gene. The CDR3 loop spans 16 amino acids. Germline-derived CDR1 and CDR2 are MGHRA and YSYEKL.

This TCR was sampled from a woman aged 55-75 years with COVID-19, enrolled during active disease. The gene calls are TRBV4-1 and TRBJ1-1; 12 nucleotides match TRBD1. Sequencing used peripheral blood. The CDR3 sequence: CATTPGRGQGASEAFF. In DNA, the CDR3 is TGCGCCACAACACCAGGACGGGGACAGGGGGCGTCTGAAGCTTTCTTT.